This passage covers 3 T cell receptor beta chains from one sample sequenced in a study of cytomegalovirus exposure and HLA in healthy donors. The PCR had 60 Vbeta and 13 Jbeta primers. TCRdb keeps only in-frame clones here, not all; method: immunoSEQ multiplex PCR. Of some 85,000 clones listed, about four fifths are singletons. The sequencing input was PBMCs. All receptors derive from a man between 18 and 35 years old in good health and CMV-seropositive.

The V gene is TRBV6-1, the J gene TRBJ1-2; perhaps TRBD1 as D (5 bases). The CDR3 is 12 amino acids. Trimming took off 11 bases at V and 7 bases at J, with 17 bases between the two ends. Germline V gene data show CDR1 as MNHNS and CDR2 as SASEGT. In DNA, the CDR3 is TGTGCCGGGAGCAGGGAGGTGGGTGGCTACACCTTC. Translation: CAGSREVGGYTF.

As DNA, the CDR3 is TGTGCCAGCAGCCCGCAGCCGGGACAGGGTGATTTCAGGTCCTACAATGAGCAGTTCTTC. It yields the protein CASSPQPGQGDFRSYNEQFF. The chain is built from TRBV11-3 and TRBJ2-1; 9 bases map to TRBD1. In germline, CDR1 is SGHNT, CDR2 YENEEA. The CDR3 has 20 residues. The V and J ends lost 5 bases and 1 base, in that order; junction bases with no gene match: 18.

CDR3 DNA sequence: TGCAGCGTTGGGAACCCAGGGTTTGAAGCTTTCTTT. Protein product: CSVGNPGFEAFF. This rearrangement joins TRBV29-1 to TRBJ1-1; D might be TRBD1 (5 bases). The V gene lost 4 bases and the J gene lost 7 bases, with 13 bases spanning the gap. CDR1 SQVTM and CDR2 ANQGSEA come from the germline V gene. This CDR3 region has 12 residues.